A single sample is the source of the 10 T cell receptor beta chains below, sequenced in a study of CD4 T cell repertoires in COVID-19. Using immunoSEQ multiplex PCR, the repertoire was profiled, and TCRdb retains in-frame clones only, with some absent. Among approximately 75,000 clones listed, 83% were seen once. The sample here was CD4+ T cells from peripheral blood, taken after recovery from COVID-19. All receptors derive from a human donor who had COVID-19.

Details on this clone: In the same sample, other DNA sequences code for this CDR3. CDR3 protein: CASSYRRFNYEQYF. The DNA for the CDR3 is TGTGCCAGCAGTTACCGCAGGTTTAACTACGAGCAGTACTTC. The chain recombines TRBV2 with TRBJ2-7; D gene unclear. Trimming removed 5 bases at V and 3 bases at J, with 14 bases between. Per the germline V gene, CDR1 is SNHLY and CDR2 is FYNNEI. The CDR3 has 14 residues.

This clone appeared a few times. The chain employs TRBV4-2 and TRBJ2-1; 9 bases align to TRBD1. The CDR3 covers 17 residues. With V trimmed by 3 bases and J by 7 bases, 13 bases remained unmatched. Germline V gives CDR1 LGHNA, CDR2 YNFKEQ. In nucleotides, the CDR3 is TGTGCCAGCAGCCAGGGACAGGGAGGCGTTAAAGCGAATGAGCAGTTCTTC. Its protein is CASSQGQGGVKANEQFF.

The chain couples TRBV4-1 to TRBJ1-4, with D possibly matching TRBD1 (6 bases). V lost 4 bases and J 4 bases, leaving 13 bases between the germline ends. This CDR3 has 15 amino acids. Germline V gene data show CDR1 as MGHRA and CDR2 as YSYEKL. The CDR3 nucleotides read TGCGCCAGCAGCCCCCAGGAGGGGGGTAATGAAAAACTGTTTTTT. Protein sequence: CASSPQEGGNEKLFF.

CDR3 nucleotides: TGTGCCAGCAGCTTGTACGGTGGCCCTAAGGACACTGAAGCTTTCTTT. As protein: CASSLYGGPKDTEAFF. The chain joins TRBV5-4 to TRBJ1-1; D uncertain. The CDR3 extends over 16 amino acids. Trimming removed 1 base at V and 3 bases at J, with 16 bases between. The germline gives CDR1 SGHNT, CDR2 YYREEE (reference sequence).

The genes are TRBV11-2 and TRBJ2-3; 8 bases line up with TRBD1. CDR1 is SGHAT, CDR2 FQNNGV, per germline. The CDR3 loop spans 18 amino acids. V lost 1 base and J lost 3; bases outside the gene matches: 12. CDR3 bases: TGTGCCAGCAGCTTAGGCAGGGGGCGAGGTGTAATTACAGATACGCAGTATTTT. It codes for CASSLGRGRGVITDTQYF.

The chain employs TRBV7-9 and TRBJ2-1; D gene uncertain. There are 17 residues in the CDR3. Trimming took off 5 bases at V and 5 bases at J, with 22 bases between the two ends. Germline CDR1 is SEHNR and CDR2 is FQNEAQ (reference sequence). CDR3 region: CASSPSGDQKKDNEQFF. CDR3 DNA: TGTGCCAGCAGCCCCTCAGGAGATCAAAAGAAGGACAATGAGCAGTTCTTC.

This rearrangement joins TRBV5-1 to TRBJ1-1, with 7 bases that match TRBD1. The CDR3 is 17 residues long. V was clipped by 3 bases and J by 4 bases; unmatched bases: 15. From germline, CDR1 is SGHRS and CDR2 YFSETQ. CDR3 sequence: CASSSAPGGSGATEAFF. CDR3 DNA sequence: TGCGCCAGCAGCTCAGCTCCAGGGGGGTCAGGGGCCACTGAAGCTTTCTTT.

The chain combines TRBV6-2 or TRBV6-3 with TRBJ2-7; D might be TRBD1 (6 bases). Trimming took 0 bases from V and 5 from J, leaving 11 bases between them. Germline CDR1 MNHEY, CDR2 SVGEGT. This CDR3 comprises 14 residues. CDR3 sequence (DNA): TGTGCCAGCAGTTACTCGGACAGTAGGAACGAGCAGTACTTC. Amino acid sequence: CASSYSDSRNEQYF.

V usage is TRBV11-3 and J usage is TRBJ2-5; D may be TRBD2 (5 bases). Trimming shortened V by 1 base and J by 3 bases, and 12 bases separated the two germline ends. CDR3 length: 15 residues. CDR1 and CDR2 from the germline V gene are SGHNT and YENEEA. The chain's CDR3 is CASSLGLREKETQYF. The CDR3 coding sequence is TGTGCCAGCAGCTTAGGCCTCCGGGAAAAAGAGACCCAGTACTTC. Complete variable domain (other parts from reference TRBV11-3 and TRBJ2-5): EAGVVQSPRYKIIEKKQPVAFWCNPISGHNTLYWYLQNLGQGPELLIRYENEEAVDDSQLPKDRFSAERLKGVDSTLKIQPAELGDSAVYLCASSLGLREKETQYFGPGTRLLVL.

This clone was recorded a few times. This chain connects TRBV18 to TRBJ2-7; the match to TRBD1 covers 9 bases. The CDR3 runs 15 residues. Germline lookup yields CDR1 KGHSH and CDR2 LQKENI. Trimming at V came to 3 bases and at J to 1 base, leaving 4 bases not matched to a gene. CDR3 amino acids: CASSPLQGASYEQYF. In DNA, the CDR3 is TGTGCCAGCTCACCCTTACAGGGGGCATCCTACGAGCAGTACTTC.